This entry lists 4 T cell receptor beta chains sequenced from one sample in a study of control samples from healthy donors and cancer patients. Clones were sequenced by immunoSEQ multiplex PCR, and TCRdb holds only the in-frame ones, with some missing. This table holds about 130,000 clones, 92% found once. The sample taken for sequencing was blood. The receptors shown here come from a woman in her fifties or sixties in good health.

The V and J genes are TRBV7-9 and TRBJ2-7; D is ambiguous. This CDR3 has 12 amino acids. V was shortened by 2 bases and J by 4 bases, with 6 bases between the two germline ends. Germline V gives CDR1 SEHNR, CDR2 FQNEAQ (reference sequence). CDR3: CASSLSTYEQYF. Here the CDR3 DNA reads TGTGCCAGCAGCTTATCAACATACGAGCAGTACTTC.

As concerns this clone: A read error may account for a junction end that differs from germline. V gene TRBV28 combines with J gene TRBJ2-5; 7 nucleotides agree with TRBD2. Per germline, CDR1 MDHEN and CDR2 SYDVKM. The CDR3 totals 13 residues. CDR3: CASRRTGGEAQYF. CDR3 sequence (DNA): TGTGCCAGCCGGAGGACGGGAGGAGAGGCCCAGTACTTC.

The chain combines TRBV18 with TRBJ1-5; D remains ambiguous. This CDR3 is 14 amino acids long. The V gene lost 1 base and the J gene lost 9 bases, with 13 bases spanning the gap. Germline CDR1 is KGHSH and CDR2 is LQKENI. The CDR3: CASSPQGPRGPQHF. In DNA form, the CDR3 reads TGTGCCAGCTCACCACAGGGTCCCCGAGGGCCCCAGCATTTT.

Here the CDR3 DNA reads TGTGCCAGCAGGATAGGGGGCAGGGGGGACACTGAAGCTTTCTTT. Amino acid sequence: CASRIGGRGDTEAFF. The V gene is TRBV5-4, the J gene TRBJ1-1, with TRBD1 matching over 7 bases. The CDR3 loop spans 15 amino acids. Looked up from germline, CDR1 is SGHNT and CDR2 is YYREEE (reference sequence). V was clipped by 5 bases and J by 3 bases; unmatched bases: 10.